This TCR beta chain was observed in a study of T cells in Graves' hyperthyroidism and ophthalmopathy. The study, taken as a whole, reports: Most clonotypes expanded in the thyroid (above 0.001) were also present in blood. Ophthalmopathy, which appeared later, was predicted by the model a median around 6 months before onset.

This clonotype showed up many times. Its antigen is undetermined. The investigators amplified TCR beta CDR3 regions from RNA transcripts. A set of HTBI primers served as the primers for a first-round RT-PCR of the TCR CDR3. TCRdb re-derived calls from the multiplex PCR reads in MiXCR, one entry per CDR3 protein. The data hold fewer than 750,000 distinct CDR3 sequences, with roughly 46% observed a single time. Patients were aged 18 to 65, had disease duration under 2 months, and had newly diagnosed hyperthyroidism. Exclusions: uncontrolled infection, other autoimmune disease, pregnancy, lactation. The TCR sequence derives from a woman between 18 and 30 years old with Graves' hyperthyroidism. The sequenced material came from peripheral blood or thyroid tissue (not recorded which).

The CDR3 nucleotides read TGTGCCAGCAGCTTAGGGGCAGGGGTGAACTACGAGCAGTACTTC. It codes for CASSLGAGVNYEQYF. This chain uses TRBV7-8 with TRBJ2-7; maybe TRBD1 (6 bases). V lost 1 base to trimming and J lost 3 bases, with 13 bases between them. Germline assignment: CDR1 SGHVS and CDR2 FQNEAQ. The CDR3 is 15 amino acids.